The sequence of this TCR beta chain was determined in a study of shared clonotypes between healthy human individuals (dated by TCRdb to about 2020). Notes on the research overall: The cohort comprised a couple of women and a few men aged 18 to 49 years. Blood TCR repertoires of about 5 healthy adults were deeply sequenced to estimate repertoire size and the extent of clonotype sharing between individuals. Different laboratories and diverse techniques were used to prepare libraries and sequence TCR repertoires, to increase sequencing depth and limit assay-specific biases. For each donor, three plates each were used for CD4 naive and CD4 memory, two plates were used for CD8 naive, and one plate was used for CD8 memory. Leukapheresis yielded between about 0.85 and 10 billion PBMCs per donor. The paper as a whole reports these results and caveats: Based on pairwise subsampling, the degree of clonotype sharing among donors was expected to be affected by sequencing depth. Higher generation probabilities were observed for clonotypes shared by all four sorted-subset donors than for non-shared clonotypes. Sharing across several donors was observed for around 4.8% of naive CD4, 3.5% of naive CD8, roughly 2.4% of memory CD4, and about 0.39% of memory CD8 clonotypes. Estimated clonotype richness was generally larger for naive than for memory subsets. Because the study included a small number of donors, the genetic and exposure-history diversity represented was limited. Even with the large sequencing depth, rarefaction of the sorted-subset datasets indicated that sequencing was incomplete. Sampling was restricted to blood, and TCR repertoires in tissue are likely to differ from TCR repertoires in blood.

Concerning this clone itself: Its antigen is unknown. No much larger clonotype is one base removed from it; base qualities were not supplied.

After removal of 3 bases from V and 8 bases from J, the junction retains 6 bases not matched to a gene. Taken from cysteine to phenylalanine, the CDR3 has 14 residues. Kept here is only the CDR3 DNA, which spans 42 bases and is read in frame from base 1. From the germline V gene (reference sequence), CDR1 is SEHNR and CDR2 is FQNEAQ. Using the deep immunoSEQ assay, multiplex PCR amplified TCR CDR3 regions from genomic DNA. Extracted genomic DNA from each cell subset was distributed evenly across all wells of several immunoSEQ 96-well plates, and each plate was treated as a replicate. Each replicate PCR for sorted subsets received around 200 ng genomic DNA, equal to tens of thousands of T cell genomes. The purified libraries were quantified using a Qubit 3.0 fluorometer, sized with a Bioanalyzer 2100, and then quantified again using the KAPA Library Quantification kit. Every immunoSEQ 96-well plate was sequenced on a dedicated single-read 150-cycle Illumina NextSeq 550 flow cell. The original methods were these. Because only junctional sequences without quality scores were contained in the immunoSEQ output, filtering matching that applied to full-length reads could not be performed. Sequences were annotated with PyIR, a Python wrapper for IgBLAST v1.9, and V/J genes and CDR3 were assigned using IMGT germline references. Reads were removed for weak V/J assignments (E-value above 1e-6), missing CDR3, stop codons, out-of-frame junctions, or ambiguous translated residues. V3J clonotypes were defined by identical inferred V gene, J gene, and CDR3 amino acid sequence. Percentage overlap between repertoires was calculated by dividing the number of shared unique clonotypes by the size of the smaller repertoire. Three approaches were used to assess repertoire richness: RTK rarefaction, the Chao1 estimator, and Recon v2.1 estimates of unobserved clonotypes. For all TCRbeta clonotypes obtained by the gDNA method from a handful of donors, generation probabilities were computed with OLGA. TCRdb obtained this table from immuneACCESS and retained in-frame rearrangements with V and J assigned. These tables miss some clones; where compared with another copy, unresolved V genes account for less than half of the shortfall, and the remainder is unexplained. V, J and clone size are those of that table, while D and trimming were read from the DNA. The sample yields just over 2,000,000 clones; over 85% were counted once. The ten largest clones take up roughly 0.13% of the sample.

The donors were healthy, HIV-negative adults who had no recently reported acute infections or vaccinations. Every donor was a Caucasian adult living in Nashville, Tennessee, USA. CD4+ T cells were enriched through magnetic negative selection, after which naive cells were positively selected on CD45RA and the remaining negative fraction served as the memory subset. Blood was obtained by leukapheresis, after which PBMCs were separated by Ficoll-Histopaque density gradient centrifugation and cryopreserved in liquid nitrogen vapor phase. Purity and quantity of every magnetically sorted T cell population were checked by analytical flow cytometry. Each sorted fraction had its genomic DNA isolated and then quantified by UV absorbance on a Nanodrop 2000c.

The TCR was taken from a man younger than 35 in good health. This chain is built from TRBV7-9 and TRBJ1-4, with 7 bases matching TRBD1. Sequenced: naive CD4+ T cells sorted from blood. The label giving this sample's cell subset or site can be read as: CD45RA+ positively selected. The DNA is TGTGCCAGCAGCTTGAACAGGGGAGGGGAAAAACTGTTTTTT. Its protein is CASSLNRGGEKLFF.